The 10 T cell receptor beta chains below all came from one sample that was sequenced in a study. TCRdb re-derived calls from the 5' RACE reads in MiXCR, one entry per CDR3 protein. Of 35,000 to 50,000 distinct CDR3 sequences in the sample, around 30% were seen once. The sequencing input was memory CD4+ T cells sorted from a lymph node. Subset: memory CD4+ T cells, CD4+CD45RO+CD25-. These receptors were taken from a female donor with breast cancer.

Note on this clonotype: Being one base from a much bigger clone, this may be a read error. CDR3 nucleotides: TGTGCCAACAGCTTAAGTCTAGCCTACAATGAGCAGTTCTTC. Amino acid sequence: CANSLSLAYNEQFF. The V call is TRBV7-2, the J call TRBJ2-1; D not resolved. The CDR3 totals 14 residues. Germline loops: CDR1 SGHTA, CDR2 FQGNSA. The whole variable domain, remainder taken from reference TRBV7-2 and TRBJ2-1, is GAGVSQSPSNKVTEKGKDVELRCDPISGHTALYWYRQSLGQGLEFLIYFQGNSAPDKSGLPSDRFSAERTGGSVSTLTIQRTQQEDSAVYLCANSLSLAYNEQFFGPGTRLTVL.

This clonotype has more than one count but fewer than ten. The chain joins TRBV20-1 to TRBJ1-5, with TRBD1 matching over 7 bases. Germline V gives CDR1 DFQATT, CDR2 SNEGSKA (reference sequence). This CDR3 is built from 14 residues. The V segment lost 5 bases and the J segment 5 bases; nucleotides outside the gene matches: 9. CDR3 DNA: TGCAGTGCTCTGACAGGGAGTCGGGATCAGCCCCAGCATTTT. Its protein is CSALTGSRDQPQHF.

With regard to this clonotype: One end of the junction is discordant with germline, which a read error may explain. This rearrangement joins TRBV7-3 to TRBJ1-1; 7 bases agree with TRBD1. CDR3 size: 13 residues. Germline V gives CDR1 SGHTA, CDR2 FQGTGA. CDR3: CASSRRQGTEAFF. The CDR3 nucleotides are TGTGCTAGCAGCCGCAGACAGGGAACTGAAGCTTTCTTT.

This chain uses TRBV4-1 with TRBJ1-5; D is possibly TRBD1 (6 bases). Germline-derived CDR1 and CDR2 are MGHRA and YSYEKL. The V end lost 4 bases, the J end lost 2 bases, and 15 bases lay between the germline ends. The CDR3 runs 16 residues. The chain's CDR3 is CASSPTTGFGNQPQHF. Here the CDR3 DNA reads TGCGCCAGCAGCCCCACTACAGGGTTTGGCAATCAGCCCCAGCATTTT.

This chain joins TRBV24-1 and TRBJ2-3; the D is unclear. V gave up 4 bases and J gave up 0 bases, with 7 bases separating them. Germline V CDR1 and CDR2: KGHDR, SFDVKD. The CDR3 totals 14 residues. This chain's CDR3 is CATSDSPSTDTQYF. The CDR3 DNA reads TGTGCCACCAGTGACAGCCCTAGCACAGATACGCAGTATTTT.

This clonotype came up once. An end of the junction differs from the germline gene, which may be a read error. The chain combines TRBV5-6 with TRBJ2-1; D is undetermined. CDR1 and CDR2 (germline): SGHDT, YYEEEE. This CDR3 contains 14 residues. In nucleotides, the CDR3 is TGTGCCAGCACCTTGTTGATGATCGACAATGAGCAGTTCTTC. It codes for CASTLLMIDNEQFF.

The chain joins TRBV6-1 to TRBJ2-1; 8 bases line up with TRBD2. The J segment lost 4 bases and the V segment lost 1 base, leaving 3 bases of the junction unmatched. CDR1 and CDR2 from the germline V gene are MNHNS and SASEGT. The CDR3 runs 15 residues. The chain's CDR3 is CASSEGIAGYNEQFF. The CDR3 DNA follows: TGTGCCAGCAGTGAAGGGATAGCGGGGTACAATGAGCAGTTCTTC.

This chain links TRBV11-3 with TRBJ2-2; D remains ambiguous. Germline V gene lookup returns CDR1 SGHNT and CDR2 YENEEA. With 2 bases removed from V and 2 bases from J, the gap between germline ends came to 3 bases. The length of the CDR3 is 13 residues. In DNA form, the CDR3 reads TGTGCCAGCAGCTTACGCAACACCGGGGAGCTGTTTTTT. Its protein is CASSLRNTGELFF.

On this clonotype: A much larger clone lies one base from this, so it may be a read error. This chain links TRBV29-1 with TRBJ2-1; tentatively, D is TRBD2 (5 bases). Looked up from germline, CDR1 is SQVTM and CDR2 is ANQGSEA. V was trimmed by 1 base and J by 3 bases, leaving 7 bases between them. This CDR3 contains 13 residues. CDR3 sequence reads: CSVEGEGYNEQFF. The DNA of the CDR3 is TGCAGCGTTGAAGGAGAGGGCTACAATGAGCAGTTCTTC.

The chain recombines TRBV5-1 with TRBJ2-7; D not resolved. V lost 4 bases and J lost 2, with 16 bases in between. This CDR3 has 15 residues. The germline gives CDR1 SGHRS, CDR2 YFSETQ. The CDR3 DNA is TGCGCCAGCAGCCCGGCGGACGCTGGAGCCTACGAGCAGTACTTC. Protein: CASSPADAGAYEQYF.